Each of the 29 T cell receptor beta chains below was sequenced from the same sample in a study of T cell responses to AZD1222 COVID-19 vaccine (dated by TCRdb to the early 2020s). Reading the label with the study, this specimen's time point is: about 28 days (+/-7) after the second vaccine dose. Library creation used the immunoSEQ multiplex PCR assay. As stored in TCRdb, this immuneACCESS dataset retains in-frame rearrangements with V and J assigned. A fraction of the clones does not appear; measured against another copy, unresolved V genes explain less than half of the discrepancy, and the remainder lacks a known reason. For this sample the table gives about 150,000 clones, of which roughly 87% were detected only once. The ten top clones hold approximately 1% of the sample. Specimen: peripheral blood, collected 28 days after the second AZD1222 dose. The origin of the receptors is an adult who received the AZD1222 COVID-19 vaccine.

This clone occurred once. The chain recombines TRBV6-5 with TRBJ1-4; D is unresolved. Looked up from germline, CDR1 is MNHEY and CDR2 is SVGAGI. This CDR3 region has 16 residues. V was shortened by 0 bases and J by 5 bases, with 13 bases between the two germline ends. The CDR3 DNA is TGTGCCAGCAGTTACTCGGATGCGGGGAGGAATGAAAAACTGTTTTTT. It specifies CASSYSDAGRNEKLFF.

The chain has TRBV11-2 and TRBJ1-6; D is unresolved. This CDR3 has 15 residues. V lost 7 bases and J 7 bases, leaving 17 bases between the germline ends. Germline lookup yields CDR1 SGHAT and CDR2 FQNNGV. The CDR3 sequence is CASKSEGVINSPLHF. DNA of the CDR3: TGTGCCAGCAAATCGGAGGGAGTGATAAATTCACCCCTCCACTTT.

The CDR3 here is CASSMAHSYGYTF. The CDR3 nucleotides are TGTGCCAGCAGCATGGCCCACAGCTATGGCTACACCTTC. The chain has TRBV27 and TRBJ1-2, with D unresolved. CDR1 is MNHEY, CDR2 SMNVEV, per germline (reference sequence). The CDR3 is made up of 13 amino acids. Trimming took off 6 bases at V and 4 bases at J, with 12 bases between the two ends.

This clone was counted between two and nine times. The V gene is TRBV7-2, the J gene TRBJ2-7, with 9 bases identical to TRBD1. From germline, CDR1 is SGHTA and CDR2 FQGNSA. Germline trimming cut 2 bases from V and 2 bases from J; bases unmatched to any gene: 4. The CDR3 sequence is 15 residues long. The CDR3 nucleotides read TGTGCCAGCAGCTTATCACAGGGGGCCACCTACGAGCAGTACTTC. Residues: CASSLSQGATYEQYF.

The CDR3 reads CASSWEEGVGTEAFF. The CDR3 nucleotides read TGTGCCAGCAGCTGGGAGGAGGGGGTGGGCACTGAAGCTTTCTTT. The chain recombines TRBV5-5 with TRBJ1-1; possible D gene TRBD1, 6 bases. Germline loops: CDR1 SGHKS, CDR2 YYEKEE (reference sequence). The CDR3 has 15 amino acids. Trimming pared 3 bases from V and 4 bases from J, leaving 16 bases between.

The V call is TRBV3-1 (or the pseudogene TRBV3-2), the J call TRBJ1-4; no firm D call. Germline V gene sequence: CDR1 LGHDT, CDR2 YNNKEL (reference sequence). Deletions cut 5 bases from V and 8 bases from J, with 18 bases between. The CDR3 is 15 residues long. The CDR3 loop reads CASSSYRGIGEKLFF. CDR3 in DNA: TGTGCCAGCAGCTCCTATCGCGGGATAGGGGAAAAACTGTTTTTT.

This clone was counted a few times. The CDR3 DNA is TGTGCCAGCAGCTTAGCATGGCAGCCAACCTACGAGCAGTACTTC. Encoded protein: CASSLAWQPTYEQYF. The chain couples TRBV11-2 to TRBJ2-7; D uncertain. This CDR3 has 15 amino acids. Germline CDR1 and CDR2: SGHAT and FQNNGV. Trimming left V 1 base short and J 2 bases short, with 12 bases between.

The chain combines TRBV7-9 with TRBJ1-3, with TRBD1 matching over 7 bases. Germline values: CDR1 SEHNR, CDR2 FQNEAQ (reference sequence). This CDR3 has 16 residues. Trimming at V came to 5 bases and at J to 3 bases, leaving 10 bases not matched to a gene. CDR3 in DNA: TGTGCCAGCAGCGCGATACAGGGGACCCTTGGAAACACCATATATTTT. Translating gives CASSAIQGTLGNTIYF.

The chain joins TRBV5-6 to TRBJ1-2; possible D gene TRBD1, 5 bases. The CDR3 length is 14 residues. With 4 bases removed from V and 4 bases from J, the gap between germline ends came to 14 bases. CDR1 SGHDT and CDR2 YYEEEE come from the germline V gene. DNA for the CDR3: TGTGCCAGCAGCCCCCCGGCGGGGACCTATGGCTACACCTTC. Translation: CASSPPAGTYGYTF. Drawing the rest from reference TRBV5-6 and TRBJ1-2, the complete variable domain is DAGVTQSPTHLIKTRGQQVTLRCSPKSGHDTVSWYQQALGQGPQFIFQYYEEEERQRGNFPDRFSGHQFPNYSSELNVNALLLGDSALYLCASSPPAGTYGYTFGSGTRLTVV.

This rearrangement joins TRBV11-2 to TRBJ1-1; D is possibly TRBD1 (6 bases). Trimming took off 5 bases at V and 6 bases at J, with 13 bases between the two ends. This CDR3 spans 13 amino acids. Germline-derived CDR1 and CDR2 are SGHAT and FQNNGV. DNA for the CDR3: TGTGCCAGCAGCATACCAGGGGCGTCTGAAGCTTTCTTT. This codes for CASSIPGASEAFF. Full variable domain (remainder filled in from reference TRBV11-2 and TRBJ1-1): EAGVAQSPRYKIIEKRQSVAFWCNPISGHATLYWYQQILGQGPKLLIQFQNNGVVDDSQLPKDRFSAERLKGVDSTLKIQPAKLEDSAVYLCASSIPGASEAFFGQGTRLTVV.

The chain is built from TRBV5-6 and TRBJ1-6; 7 bases align to TRBD1. V dropped 1 base and J dropped 0; count of bases not matched to a gene: 7. From germline, CDR1 is SGHDT and CDR2 YYEEEE. The CDR3 has 18 residues. The CDR3 region has the DNA TGTGCCAGCAGCTTGTTTCCGACAGGGAGCTCCTATAATTCACCCCTCCACTTT. This encodes CASSLFPTGSSYNSPLHF.

This clone has only a few counts. This chain links TRBV7-2 with TRBJ1-5, with 9 positions matching TRBD1. Germline V gene data show CDR1 as SGHTA and CDR2 as FQGNSA. The CDR3 totals 15 residues. The junction had 3 bases not matched to a gene; V was cut back by 5 bases and J by 1 base. The CDR3 DNA reads TGTGCCAGCAGCCTCGGGACAGGGAGCAATCAGCCCCAGCATTTT. It is translated as CASSLGTGSNQPQHF.

V usage is TRBV27 and J usage is TRBJ2-2, with 8 bases that match TRBD2. Germline assignment: CDR1 MNHEY and CDR2 SMNVEV (reference sequence). The CDR3 runs 15 residues. V lost 8 bases and J lost 6; bases outside the gene matches: 11. The CDR3 nucleotides are TGTGCCAGCGTGAAGCGGGGGCCCTTACCCGGGGAGCTGTTTTTT. As protein: CASVKRGPLPGELFF.

This chain connects TRBV9 to TRBJ2-1; D perhaps matches TRBD1 (5 bases). V was cut by 5 bases and J by 7 bases, with 13 bases left in between. The germline V gene has CDR1 SGDLS and CDR2 YYNGEE. The CDR3 is made up of 13 amino acids. The CDR3 DNA is TGTGCCAGCAGAACTGACAGCTCAAATGAGCAGTTCTTC. This sequence encodes CASRTDSSNEQFF.

As regards this clone: One base away lies a much larger clone, so this may be a sequencing read error. The rearrangement links TRBV5-1 to TRBJ1-3; weak D call: TRBD1 (6 bases). Germline V CDR1 and CDR2: SGHRS, YFSETQ. The CDR3 contains 15 residues. Trimming removed 2 bases from V and 0 bases from J, with 9 bases in between. The CDR3 reads CASSFGQISGNTIYF. The CDR3 bases are TGCGCCAGCAGCTTCGGACAGATCTCTGGAAACACCATATATTTT. The full variable domain, rest sourced from reference TRBV5-1 and TRBJ1-3, is KAGVTQTPRYLIKTRGQQVTLSCSPISGHRSVSWYQQTPGQGLQFLFEYFSETQRNKGNFPGRFSGRQFSNSRSEMNVSTLELGDSALYLCASSFGQISGNTIYFGEGSWLTVV.

The chain uses TRBV3-1 (or the pseudogene TRBV3-2) and TRBJ2-3; D may correspond to TRBD1 or TRBD2 (6 bases each). The V end was cut by 4 bases, the J end by 8 bases, with 16 bases between. This CDR3 contains 14 residues. The germline V gene has CDR1 LGHDT and CDR2 YNNKEL (reference sequence). In nucleotides, the CDR3 is TGTGCCAGCAGCCCCTCCCTGACGGGGGCTACGCAGTATTTT. Its protein is CASSPSLTGATQYF.

This clone was picked up one time. One junction end disagrees with the germline gene, perhaps due to a read error. This chain uses TRBV7-9 with TRBJ2-3, with 9 nucleotides matching TRBD2. Germline V gene data show CDR1 as SEHNR and CDR2 as FQNEAQ (reference sequence). CDR3 size: 18 residues. The CDR3: CASTLGSSGGPGTDTQYF. The CDR3, as DNA: TGTGCCAGCACCTTAGGGAGTAGCGGGGGCCCCGGCACAGATACGCAGTATTTT.

The gene calls are TRBV4-1 and TRBJ1-2; 11 bases fit TRBD1. The trim removed 1 base at V and 1 base at J, leaving 2 bases unmatched. CDR1 MGHRA and CDR2 YSYEKL come from the germline V gene. CDR3 length: 16 residues. The CDR3 is CASSQAGTGGNYGYTF. The CDR3, as DNA: TGCGCCAGCAGCCAAGCCGGGACAGGGGGTAACTATGGCTACACCTTC.

The chain links TRBV18 to TRBJ2-2; D may be TRBD2 (6 bases). Germline values: CDR1 KGHSH, CDR2 LQKENI. The V end lost 6 bases, the J end lost 4 bases, and 18 bases lay between the germline ends. This CDR3 contains 16 residues. Written as DNA, the CDR3 is TGTGCCAGCTCGCCTCAGGGAGGTGGCGGCACCGGGGAGCTGTTTTTT. Translation gives CASSPQGGGGTGELFF.

The rearrangement uses TRBV11-2 and TRBJ2-1; D gene uncertain. Germline assignment: CDR1 SGHAT and CDR2 FQNNGV. This CDR3 contains 12 residues. V lost 7 bases, J lost 9 bases, and 13 bases lay in between. In DNA, the CDR3 is TGTGCCAGCAACACGCCCCGGCCTGAGCAGTTCTTC. This encodes CASNTPRPEQFF.

The V gene is TRBV19, the J gene TRBJ1-1; D is perhaps TRBD1 (5 bases). Trimming removed 8 bases from V and 1 base from J, with 8 bases in between. The germline V gene has CDR1 LNHDA and CDR2 SQIVND (reference sequence). The CDR3 sequence is 12 residues long. The CDR3 sequence: CASHGANTEAFF. In nucleotides, the CDR3 is TGTGCCAGTCATGGGGCGAACACTGAAGCTTTCTTT.

The chain uses TRBV5-1 and TRBJ1-2, with 7 bases identical to TRBD1. The germline V gene encodes CDR1 SGHRS and CDR2 YFSETQ. There are 14 residues in the CDR3. Losses at the gene ends were 4 bases for V and 5 bases for J; bases not matched to a gene: 8. The DNA of the CDR3 is TGCGCCAGCAGCCCCGCCGGGACAGCTTATGGCTACACCTTC. This sequence encodes CASSPAGTAYGYTF.

The chain has TRBV12-3 or TRBV12-4 and TRBJ1-3; D remains unclear. The CDR3 consists of 13 residues. Trimming cost V 4 bases and J 2 bases, with 6 bases left between them. Here the CDR3 reads CASSYGAGNTIYF. In DNA form, the CDR3 reads TGTGCCAGCAGTTACGGGGCTGGAAACACCATATATTTT.

The gene calls are TRBV4-1 and TRBJ1-2; no reliable D call. Germline CDR1 MGHRA, CDR2 YSYEKL. The CDR3 covers 14 residues. Trimming took off 0 bases at V and 5 bases at J, with 10 bases between the two ends. Here the CDR3 DNA reads TGCGCCAGCAGCCAAGATCGTGGACCGTATGGCTACACCTTC. This sequence encodes CASSQDRGPYGYTF.

V usage is TRBV7-9 and J usage is TRBJ2-7, with unresolved D. The CDR3 loop spans 14 amino acids. Germline lookup yields CDR1 SEHNR and CDR2 FQNEAQ (reference sequence). V was shortened by 4 bases and J by 2 bases, with 12 bases between the two germline ends. CDR3 DNA sequence: TGTGCCAGCAGCTCACGGACGGACCCCTACGAGCAGTACTTC. It translates to CASSSRTDPYEQYF.

This chain joins TRBV10-3 and TRBJ2-1, with 11 positions matching TRBD2. There are 17 residues in the CDR3. The J segment lost 6 bases and the V segment lost 3 bases, leaving 10 bases of the junction unmatched. Looked up from germline, CDR1 is ENHRY and CDR2 is SYGVKD. In DNA, the CDR3 is TGTGCCATCAGTGAAGGGGCTAGCGGGGGGCCCCGCAATGAGCAGTTCTTC. It is translated as CAISEGASGGPRNEQFF.

In its sample, this clone was seen once. This chain connects TRBV20-1 to TRBJ1-1, with D unresolved. The CDR3 covers 14 residues. The germline V and J ends were trimmed by 3 bases and 0 bases, with 11 bases remaining between them. The germline V gene encodes CDR1 DFQATT and CDR2 SNEGSKA (reference sequence). The CDR3 sequence: CSASSPIMNTEAFF. The DNA for the CDR3 is TGCAGTGCTAGTTCCCCGATCATGAACACTGAAGCTTTCTTT.

The genes are TRBV29-1 and TRBJ1-1; 9 nucleotides line up with TRBD1. Per the germline V gene, CDR1 is SQVTM and CDR2 is ANQGSEA. V was pared by 7 bases and J by 11 bases, with 11 bases of the junction left unmatched. The CDR3 totals 12 residues. CDR3 coding DNA: TGCAGCGCCCCCGGGACAGGGAGAGGCGCTTTCTTT. Translated: CSAPGTGRGAFF.

There are a few counts of this clone. The genes are TRBV20-1 and TRBJ1-2, with 10 bases aligning to TRBD1. J was trimmed by 6 bases and V by 3 bases; bases with no gene match: 7. This CDR3 is 14 amino acids long. From germline, CDR1 is DFQATT and CDR2 SNEGSKA (reference sequence). The CDR3 nucleotides read TGCAGTGCTAGTGGGGACAGGGGAAACGATGGCTACACCTTC. Translation gives CSASGDRGNDGYTF.